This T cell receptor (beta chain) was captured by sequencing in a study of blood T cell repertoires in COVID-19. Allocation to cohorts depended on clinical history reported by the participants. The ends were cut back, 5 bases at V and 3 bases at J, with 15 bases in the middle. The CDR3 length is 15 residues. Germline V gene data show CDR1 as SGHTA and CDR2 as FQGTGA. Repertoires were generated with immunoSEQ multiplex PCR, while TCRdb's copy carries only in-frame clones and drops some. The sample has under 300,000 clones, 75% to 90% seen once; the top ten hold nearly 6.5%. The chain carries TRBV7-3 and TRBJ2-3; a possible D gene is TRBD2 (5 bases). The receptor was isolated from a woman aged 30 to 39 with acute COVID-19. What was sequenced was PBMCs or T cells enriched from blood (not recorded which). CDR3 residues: CASSPDGVGTDTQYF. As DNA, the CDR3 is TGTGCCAGCAGCCCGGACGGGGTGGGGACAGATACGCAGTATTTT.